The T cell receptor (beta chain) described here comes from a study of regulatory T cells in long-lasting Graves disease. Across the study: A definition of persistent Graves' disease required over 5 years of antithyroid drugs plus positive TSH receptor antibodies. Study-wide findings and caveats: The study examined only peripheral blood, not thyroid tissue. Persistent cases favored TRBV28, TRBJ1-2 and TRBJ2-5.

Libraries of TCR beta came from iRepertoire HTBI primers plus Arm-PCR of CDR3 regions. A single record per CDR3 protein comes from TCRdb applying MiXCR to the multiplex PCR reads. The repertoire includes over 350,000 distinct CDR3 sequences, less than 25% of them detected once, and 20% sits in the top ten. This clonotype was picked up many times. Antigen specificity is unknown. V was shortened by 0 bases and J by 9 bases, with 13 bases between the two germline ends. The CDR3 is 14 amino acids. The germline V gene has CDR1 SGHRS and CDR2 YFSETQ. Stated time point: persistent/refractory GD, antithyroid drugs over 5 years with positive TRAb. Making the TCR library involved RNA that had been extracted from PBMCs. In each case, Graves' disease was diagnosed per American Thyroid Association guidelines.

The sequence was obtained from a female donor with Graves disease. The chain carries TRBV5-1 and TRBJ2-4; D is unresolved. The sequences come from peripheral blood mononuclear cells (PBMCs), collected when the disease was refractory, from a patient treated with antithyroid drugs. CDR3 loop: CASSLAGGDPIQYF. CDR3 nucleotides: TGCGCCAGCAGCTTGGCTGGCGGAGATCCCATTCAGTACTTC.